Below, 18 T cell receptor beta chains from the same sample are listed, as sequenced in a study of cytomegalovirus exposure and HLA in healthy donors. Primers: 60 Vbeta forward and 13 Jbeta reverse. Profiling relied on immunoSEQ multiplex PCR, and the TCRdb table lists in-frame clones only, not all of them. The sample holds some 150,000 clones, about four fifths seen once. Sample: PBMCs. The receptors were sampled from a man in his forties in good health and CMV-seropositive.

Written as DNA, the CDR3 is TGTGCCAGCGGATTACAGGGTCAAGGCGGCTACACCTTC. This codes for CASGLQGQGGYTF. This chain joins TRBV9 and TRBJ1-2; perhaps TRBD1 as D (6 bases). Germline lookup yields CDR1 SGDLS and CDR2 YYNGEE. Between the trimmed V and J ends, which lost 7 bases and 8 bases, there was a span of 18 bases. The CDR3 contains 13 residues.

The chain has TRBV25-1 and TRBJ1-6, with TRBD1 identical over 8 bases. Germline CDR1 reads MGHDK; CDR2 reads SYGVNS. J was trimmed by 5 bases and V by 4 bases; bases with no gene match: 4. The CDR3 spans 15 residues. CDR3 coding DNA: TGTGCCAGCAGTGTCACAGGGGGTAATAATTCACCCCTCCACTTT. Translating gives CASSVTGGNNSPLHF.

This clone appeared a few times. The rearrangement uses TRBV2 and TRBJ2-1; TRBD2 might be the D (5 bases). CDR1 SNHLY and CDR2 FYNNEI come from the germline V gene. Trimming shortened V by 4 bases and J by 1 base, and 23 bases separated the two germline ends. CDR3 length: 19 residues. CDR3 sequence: CASSVPRSELTWSYNEQFF. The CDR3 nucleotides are TGTGCCAGCAGTGTGCCCCGTAGCGAGCTGACTTGGTCCTACAATGAGCAGTTCTTC.

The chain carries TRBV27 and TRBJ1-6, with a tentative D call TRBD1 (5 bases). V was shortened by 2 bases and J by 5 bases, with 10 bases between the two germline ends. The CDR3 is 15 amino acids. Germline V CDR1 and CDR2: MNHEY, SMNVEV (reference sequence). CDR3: CASSLAGLDNSPLHF. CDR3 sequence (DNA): TGTGCCAGCAGTTTAGCGGGGCTCGATAATTCACCCCTCCACTTT.

The CDR3 spells CASSFRGNEQFF. The CDR3 DNA reads as TGTGCCAGCAGCTTCAGGGGAAATGAGCAGTTCTTC. V is TRBV5-6 and J is TRBJ2-1; TRBD1 is a possible D gene (6 bases). This CDR3 has 12 residues. V lost 2 bases, J lost 7 bases, and 7 bases lay in between. Germline CDR1 and CDR2: SGHDT and YYEEEE.

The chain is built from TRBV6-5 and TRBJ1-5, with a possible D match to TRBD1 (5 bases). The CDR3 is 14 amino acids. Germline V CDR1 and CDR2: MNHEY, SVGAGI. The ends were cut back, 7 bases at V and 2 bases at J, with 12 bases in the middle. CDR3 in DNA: TGTGCCAGCAAGGGGAGGTCGGGCAATCAGCCCCAGCATTTT. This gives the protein CASKGRSGNQPQHF.

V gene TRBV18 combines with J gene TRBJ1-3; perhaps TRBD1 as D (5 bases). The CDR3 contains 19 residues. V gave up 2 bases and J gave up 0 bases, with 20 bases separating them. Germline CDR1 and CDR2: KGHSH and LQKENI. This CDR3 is CASSPVGGTSDFSGNTIYF. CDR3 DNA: TGTGCCAGCTCACCAGTGGGAGGGACCTCCGATTTCTCTGGAAACACCATATATTTT.

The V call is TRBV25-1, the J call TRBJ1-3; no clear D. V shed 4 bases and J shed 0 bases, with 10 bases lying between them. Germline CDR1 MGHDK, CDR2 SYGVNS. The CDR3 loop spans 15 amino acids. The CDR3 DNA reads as TGTGCCAGCAGTGGCGGGCCGCTCTCTGGAAACACCATATATTTT. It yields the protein CASSGGPLSGNTIYF.

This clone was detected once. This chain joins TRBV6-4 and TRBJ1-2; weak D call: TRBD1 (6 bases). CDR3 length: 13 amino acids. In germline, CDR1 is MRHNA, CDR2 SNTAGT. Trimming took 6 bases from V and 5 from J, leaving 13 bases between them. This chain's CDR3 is CASSPGDTYGYTF. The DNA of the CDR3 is TGTGCCAGCAGCCCCGGGGACACGTATGGCTACACCTTC.

CDR3 DNA: TGTGCCTGGAGTGTACGGGGATCCGAGACCCAGTACTTC. It yields the protein CAWSVRGSETQYF. The rearrangement uses TRBV30 and TRBJ2-5, with D possibly matching TRBD2 (5 bases). The germline gives CDR1 GTSNPN, CDR2 SVGIG (reference sequence). This CDR3 region has 13 residues. The V and J ends lost 0 bases and 5 bases respectively, with 10 bases between them.

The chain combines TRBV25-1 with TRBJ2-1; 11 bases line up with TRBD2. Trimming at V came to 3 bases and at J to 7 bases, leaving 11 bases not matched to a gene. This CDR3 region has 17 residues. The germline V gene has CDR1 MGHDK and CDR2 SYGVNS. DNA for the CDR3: TGTGCCAGCAGTGATTCGACGAAGACTAGCGGGGCGAATGAGCAGTTCTTC. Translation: CASSDSTKTSGANEQFF.

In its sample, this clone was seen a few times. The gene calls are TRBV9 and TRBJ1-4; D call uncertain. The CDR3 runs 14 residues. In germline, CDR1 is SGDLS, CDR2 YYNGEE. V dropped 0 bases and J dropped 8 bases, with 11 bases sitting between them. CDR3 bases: TGTGCCAGCAGCGTAGACCTAGGAAGGGAAAAACTGTTTTTT. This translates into CASSVDLGREKLFF.

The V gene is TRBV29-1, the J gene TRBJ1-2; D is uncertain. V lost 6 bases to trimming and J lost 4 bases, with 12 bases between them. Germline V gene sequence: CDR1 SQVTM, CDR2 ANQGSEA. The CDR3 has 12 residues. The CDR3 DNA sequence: TGCAGCGTCCAAGCGGGCCTCTATGGCTACACCTTC. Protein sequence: CSVQAGLYGYTF.

The CDR3 region has the DNA TGTGCCAGCAGTTACTCGGGGCTCGAGCAGTACTTC. This encodes CASSYSGLEQYF. The rearrangement links TRBV6-5 to TRBJ2-7; D perhaps matches TRBD1 (5 bases). From germline, CDR1 is MNHEY and CDR2 SVGAGI. CDR3 length: 12 residues. Trimming pared 0 bases from V and 6 bases from J, leaving 6 bases between.

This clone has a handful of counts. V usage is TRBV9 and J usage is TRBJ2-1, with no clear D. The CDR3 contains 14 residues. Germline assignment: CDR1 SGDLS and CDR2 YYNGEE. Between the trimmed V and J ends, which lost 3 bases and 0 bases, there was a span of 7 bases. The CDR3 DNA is TGTGCCAGCAGCGATCCGAGCTCCTACAATGAGCAGTTCTTC. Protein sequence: CASSDPSSYNEQFF.

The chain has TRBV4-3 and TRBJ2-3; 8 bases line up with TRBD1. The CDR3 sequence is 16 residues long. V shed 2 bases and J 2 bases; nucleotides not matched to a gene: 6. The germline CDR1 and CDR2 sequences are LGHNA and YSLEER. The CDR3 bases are TGCGCCAGCAGCCAATGGACAGGGCTTTCCACAGATACGCAGTATTTT. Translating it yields CASSQWTGLSTDTQYF.

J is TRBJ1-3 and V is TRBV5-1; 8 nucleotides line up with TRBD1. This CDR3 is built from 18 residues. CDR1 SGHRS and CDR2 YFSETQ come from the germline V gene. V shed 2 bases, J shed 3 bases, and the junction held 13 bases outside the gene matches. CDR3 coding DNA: TGCGCCAGCAGCTTAGAGGGGGACAGGACGAGGCATGGAAACACCATATATTTT. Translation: CASSLEGDRTRHGNTIYF.

This CDR3 is CASSPGVYVNQPQHF. The CDR3 region has the DNA TGTGCCAGCTCACCAGGAGTATATGTCAATCAGCCCCAGCATTTT. The chain combines TRBV18 with TRBJ1-5; D ambiguous. The CDR3 is 15 amino acids. The ends were cut back, 2 bases at V and 3 bases at J, with 11 bases in the middle. The germline CDR1 and CDR2 sequences are KGHSH and LQKENI. The whole variable domain, filled in from reference TRBV18 and TRBJ1-5, reads NAGVMQNPRHLVRRRGQEARLRCSPMKGHSHVYWYRQLPEEGLKFMVYLQKENIIDESGMPKERFSAEFPKEGPSILRIQQVVRGDSAAYFCASSPGVYVNQPQHFGDGTRLSIL.